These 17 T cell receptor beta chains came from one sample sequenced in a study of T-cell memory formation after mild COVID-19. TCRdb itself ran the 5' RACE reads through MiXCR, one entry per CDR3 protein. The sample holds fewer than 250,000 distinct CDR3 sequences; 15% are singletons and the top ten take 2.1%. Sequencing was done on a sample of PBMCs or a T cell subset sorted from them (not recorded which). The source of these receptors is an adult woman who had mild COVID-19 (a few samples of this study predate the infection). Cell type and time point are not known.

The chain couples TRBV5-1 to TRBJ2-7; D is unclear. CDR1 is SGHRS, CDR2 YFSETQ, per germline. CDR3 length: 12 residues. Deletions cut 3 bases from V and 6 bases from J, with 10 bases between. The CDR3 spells CASSSDLGEQYF. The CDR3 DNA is TGCGCCAGCAGCTCGGATTTGGGCGAGCAGTACTTC.

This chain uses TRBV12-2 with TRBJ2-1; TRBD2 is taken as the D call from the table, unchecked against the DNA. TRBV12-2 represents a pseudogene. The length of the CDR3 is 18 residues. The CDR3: CASRLREARDPIPNEQFF. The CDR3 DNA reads TGTGCAAGTCGTCTTAGGGAGGCCCGGGACCCGATTCCCAATGAGCAGTTCTTC.

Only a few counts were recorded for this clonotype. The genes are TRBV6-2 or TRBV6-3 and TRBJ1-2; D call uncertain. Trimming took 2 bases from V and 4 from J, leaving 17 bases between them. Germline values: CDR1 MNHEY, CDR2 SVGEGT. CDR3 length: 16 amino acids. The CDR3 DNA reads TGTGCCAGCAGTTACCCCTCGGGGATGATCGGCTATGGCTACACCTTC. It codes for CASSYPSGMIGYGYTF.

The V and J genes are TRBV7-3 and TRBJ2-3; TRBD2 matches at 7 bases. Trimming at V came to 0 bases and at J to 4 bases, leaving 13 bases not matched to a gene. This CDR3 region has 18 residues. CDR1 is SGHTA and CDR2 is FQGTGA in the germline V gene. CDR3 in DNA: TGTGCCAGCAGCTTAACTTCGGGGGGAGGCGGGAGTTCAGATACGCAGTATTTT. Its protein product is CASSLTSGGGGSSDTQYF.

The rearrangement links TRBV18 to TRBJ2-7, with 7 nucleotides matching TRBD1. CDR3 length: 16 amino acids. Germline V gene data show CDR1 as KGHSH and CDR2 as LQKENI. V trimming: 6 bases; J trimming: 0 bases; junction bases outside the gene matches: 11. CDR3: CASSQRQGSSSYEQYF. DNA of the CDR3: TGTGCCAGCTCCCAAAGACAGGGTTCTTCCTCCTACGAGCAGTACTTC.

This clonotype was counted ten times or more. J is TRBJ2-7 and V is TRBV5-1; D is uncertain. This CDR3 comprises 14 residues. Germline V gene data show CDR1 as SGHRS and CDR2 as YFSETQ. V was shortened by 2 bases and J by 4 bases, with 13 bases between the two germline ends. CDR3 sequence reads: CASSFSEPPYEQYF. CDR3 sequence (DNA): TGCGCCAGCAGCTTCAGCGAGCCCCCTTACGAGCAGTACTTC.

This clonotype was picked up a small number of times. CDR3 DNA sequence: TGCGCCAGCAGCCAACGGGCGGGCACAGATACGCAGTATTTT. It is translated as CASSQRAGTDTQYF. This sequence joins TRBV4-1 and TRBJ2-3; D gene unclear. Deletions cut 2 bases from V and 1 base from J, with 7 bases between. The CDR3 runs to 14 residues. The germline CDR1 and CDR2 sequences are MGHRA and YSYEKL.

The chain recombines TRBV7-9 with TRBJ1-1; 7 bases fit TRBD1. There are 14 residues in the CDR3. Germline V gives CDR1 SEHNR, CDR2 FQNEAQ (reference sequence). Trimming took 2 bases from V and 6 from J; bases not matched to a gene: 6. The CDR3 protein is CASSLTGDDPEAFF. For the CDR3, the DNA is TGTGCCAGCAGCTTAACAGGGGACGACCCTGAAGCTTTCTTT.

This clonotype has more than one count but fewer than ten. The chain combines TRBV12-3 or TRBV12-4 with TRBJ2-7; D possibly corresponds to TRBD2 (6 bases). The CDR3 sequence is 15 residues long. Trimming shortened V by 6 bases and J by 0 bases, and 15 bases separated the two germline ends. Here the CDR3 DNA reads TGTGCCAGCAGCCTTACACGGGGGAGCTCCTACGAGCAGTACTTC. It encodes CASSLTRGSSYEQYF.

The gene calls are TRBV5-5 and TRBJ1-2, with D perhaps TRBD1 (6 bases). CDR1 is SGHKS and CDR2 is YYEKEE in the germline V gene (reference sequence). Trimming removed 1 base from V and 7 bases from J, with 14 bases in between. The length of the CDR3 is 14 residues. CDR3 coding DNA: TGTGCCAGCAGCTTGTCCAGGGGCGGAAGTGGCTACACCTTC. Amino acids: CASSLSRGGSGYTF.

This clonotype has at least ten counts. The CDR3 sequence is CSARDLWGQYF. The DNA for the CDR3 is TGCAGTGCTAGAGATCTCTGGGGTCAGTACTTC. The chain combines TRBV20-1 with TRBJ2-7; no clear D gene. Trimming took off 0 bases at V and 10 bases at J, with 10 bases between the two ends. Germline values: CDR1 DFQATT, CDR2 SNEGSKA (reference sequence). The CDR3 sequence is 11 residues long.

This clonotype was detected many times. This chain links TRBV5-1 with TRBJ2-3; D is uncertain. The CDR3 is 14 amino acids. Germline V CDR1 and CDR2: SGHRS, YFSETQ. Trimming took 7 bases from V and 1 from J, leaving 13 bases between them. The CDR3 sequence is CASYVLPGTDTQYF. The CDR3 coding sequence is TGCGCCAGCTACGTCTTGCCCGGCACAGATACGCAGTATTTT.

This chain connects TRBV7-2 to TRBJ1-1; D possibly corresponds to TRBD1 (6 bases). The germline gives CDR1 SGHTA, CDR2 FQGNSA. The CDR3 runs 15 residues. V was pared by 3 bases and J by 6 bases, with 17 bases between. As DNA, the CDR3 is TGTGCCAGCAGCTTTGAGCGGGGGCGGACCTCTGAAGCTTTCTTT. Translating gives CASSFERGRTSEAFF.

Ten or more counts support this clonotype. The CDR3 nucleotides are TGTGCCAGCAGGCGCACAGATACGCAGTATTTT. Translation gives CASRRTDTQYF. The V call is TRBV12-3 or TRBV12-4, the J call TRBJ2-3; D unclear. CDR3 size: 11 residues. Trimming took 6 bases from V and 1 from J, leaving 2 bases between them.

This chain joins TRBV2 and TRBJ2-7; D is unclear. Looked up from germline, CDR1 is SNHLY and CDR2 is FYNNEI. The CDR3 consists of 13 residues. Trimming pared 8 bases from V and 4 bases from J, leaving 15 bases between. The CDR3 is CASARQLFYEQYF. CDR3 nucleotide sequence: TGTGCCAGCGCAAGGCAGCTTTTTTACGAGCAGTACTTC. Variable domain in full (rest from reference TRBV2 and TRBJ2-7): EPEVTQTPSHQVTQMGQEVILRCVPISNHLYFYWYRQILGQKVEFLVSFYNNEISEKSEIFDDQFSVERPDGSNFTLKIRSTKLEDSAMYFCASARQLFYEQYFGPGTRLTVT.

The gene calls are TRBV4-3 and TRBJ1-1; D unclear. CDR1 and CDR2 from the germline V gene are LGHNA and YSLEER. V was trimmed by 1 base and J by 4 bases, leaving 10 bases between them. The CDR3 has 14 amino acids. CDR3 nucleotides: TGCGCCAGCAGCCAAGGGCGCACAGCCACTGAAGCTTTCTTT. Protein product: CASSQGRTATEAFF.

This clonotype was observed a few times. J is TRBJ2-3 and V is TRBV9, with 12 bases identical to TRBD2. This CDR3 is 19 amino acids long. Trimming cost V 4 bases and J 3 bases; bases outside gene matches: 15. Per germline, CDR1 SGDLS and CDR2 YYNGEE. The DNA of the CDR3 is TGTGCCAGCAGCCTCAGACTAGCGGGGGCCTTAGGAACAACAGATACGCAGTATTTT. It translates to CASSLRLAGALGTTDTQYF.